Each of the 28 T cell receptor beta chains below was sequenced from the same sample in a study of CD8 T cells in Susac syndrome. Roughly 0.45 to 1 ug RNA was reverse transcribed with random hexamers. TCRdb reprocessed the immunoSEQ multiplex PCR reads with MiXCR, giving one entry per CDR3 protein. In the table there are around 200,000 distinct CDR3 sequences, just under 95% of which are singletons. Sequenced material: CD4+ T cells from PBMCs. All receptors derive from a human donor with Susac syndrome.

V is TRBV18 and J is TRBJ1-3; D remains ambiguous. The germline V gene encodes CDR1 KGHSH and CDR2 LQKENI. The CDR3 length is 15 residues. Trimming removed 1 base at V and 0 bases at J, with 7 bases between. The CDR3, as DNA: TGTGCCAGCTCACCACTACAAGACTCTGGAAACACCATATATTTT. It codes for CASSPLQDSGNTIYF.

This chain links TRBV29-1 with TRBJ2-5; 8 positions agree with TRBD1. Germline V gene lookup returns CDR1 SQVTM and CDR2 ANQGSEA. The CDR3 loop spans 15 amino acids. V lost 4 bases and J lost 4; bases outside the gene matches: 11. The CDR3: CSVVPTGTGGETQYF. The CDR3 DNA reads TGCAGCGTTGTTCCCACCGGGACAGGAGGAGAGACCCAGTACTTC.

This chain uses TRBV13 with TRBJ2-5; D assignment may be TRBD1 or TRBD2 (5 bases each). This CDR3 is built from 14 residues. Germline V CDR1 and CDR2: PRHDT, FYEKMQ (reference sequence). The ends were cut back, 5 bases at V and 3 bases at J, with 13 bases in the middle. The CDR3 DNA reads TGTGCCAGCAGCGTCAGGGTGGGAGAAGAGACCCAGTACTTC. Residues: CASSVRVGEETQYF.

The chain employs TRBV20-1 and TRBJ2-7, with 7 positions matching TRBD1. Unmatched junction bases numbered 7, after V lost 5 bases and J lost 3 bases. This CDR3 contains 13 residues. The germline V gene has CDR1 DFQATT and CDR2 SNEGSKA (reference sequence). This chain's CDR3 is CSASGTVNYEQYF. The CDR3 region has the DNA TGCAGTGCTTCCGGGACAGTGAACTACGAGCAGTACTTC.

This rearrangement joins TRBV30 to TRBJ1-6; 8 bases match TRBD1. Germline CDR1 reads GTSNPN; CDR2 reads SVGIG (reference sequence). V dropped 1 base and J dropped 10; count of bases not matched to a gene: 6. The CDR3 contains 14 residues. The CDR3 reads CAWSAGQGQSPLHF. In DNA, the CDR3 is TGTGCCTGGAGTGCTGGACAGGGCCAGTCACCCCTCCACTTT. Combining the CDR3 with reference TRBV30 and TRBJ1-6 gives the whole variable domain SQTIHQWPATLVQPVGSPLSLECTVEGTSNPNLYWYRQAAGRGLQLLFYSVGIGQISSEVPQNLSASRPQDRQFILSSKKLLLSDSGFYLCAWSAGQGQSPLHFGNGTRLTVT.

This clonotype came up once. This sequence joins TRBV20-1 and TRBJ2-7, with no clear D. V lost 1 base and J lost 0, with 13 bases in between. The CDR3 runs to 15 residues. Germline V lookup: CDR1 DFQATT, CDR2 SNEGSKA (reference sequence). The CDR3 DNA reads TGCAGTGCTAGAGTTACTCTTGGAATCTCCTACGAGCAGTACTTC. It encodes CSARVTLGISYEQYF.

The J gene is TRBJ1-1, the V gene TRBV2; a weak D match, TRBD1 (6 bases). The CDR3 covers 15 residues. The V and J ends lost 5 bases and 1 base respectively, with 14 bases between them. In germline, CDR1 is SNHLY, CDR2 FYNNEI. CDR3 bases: TGTGCCAGCAGTATGCACAGGGTGAAGAACACTGAAGCTTTCTTT. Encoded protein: CASSMHRVKNTEAFF.

The CDR3 region has the DNA TGCGCCAGCAGCTTGGGGCAGGGGCAGTACTTC. This sequence encodes CASSLGQGQYF. The chain is built from TRBV5-1 and TRBJ2-7; TRBD1 might be the D (5 bases). Germline values: CDR1 SGHRS, CDR2 YFSETQ. The germline V and J ends were trimmed by 0 bases and 9 bases, with 7 bases remaining between them. CDR3 length: 11 residues.

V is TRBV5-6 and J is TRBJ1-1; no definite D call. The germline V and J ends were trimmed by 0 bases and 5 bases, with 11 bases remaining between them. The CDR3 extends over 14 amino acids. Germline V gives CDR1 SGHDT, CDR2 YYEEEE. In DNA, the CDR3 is TGTGCCAGCAGCTTGGGAGGACTGTTGACTGAAGCTTTCTTT. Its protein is CASSLGGLLTEAFF. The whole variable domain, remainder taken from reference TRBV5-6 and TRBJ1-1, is DAGVTQSPTHLIKTRGQQVTLRCSPKSGHDTVSWYQQALGQGPQFIFQYYEEEERQRGNFPDRFSGHQFPNYSSELNVNALLLGDSALYLCASSLGGLLTEAFFGQGTRLTVV.

For the CDR3, the DNA is TGCAGTGCTAGACCATCGGACAGTCGTGGCTACACCTTC. This gives the protein CSARPSDSRGYTF. The chain uses TRBV20-1 and TRBJ1-2; the D gene is possibly TRBD1 (6 bases). V shed 2 bases and J shed 7 bases, with 14 bases lying between them. The CDR3 loop spans 13 amino acids. In germline, CDR1 is DFQATT, CDR2 SNEGSKA (reference sequence).

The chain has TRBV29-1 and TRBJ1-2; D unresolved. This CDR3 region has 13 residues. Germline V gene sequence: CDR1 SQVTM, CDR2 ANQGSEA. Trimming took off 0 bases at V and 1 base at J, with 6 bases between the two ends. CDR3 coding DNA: TGCAGCGTTGAAGATCCCGGTAACTATGGCTACACCTTC. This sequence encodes CSVEDPGNYGYTF.

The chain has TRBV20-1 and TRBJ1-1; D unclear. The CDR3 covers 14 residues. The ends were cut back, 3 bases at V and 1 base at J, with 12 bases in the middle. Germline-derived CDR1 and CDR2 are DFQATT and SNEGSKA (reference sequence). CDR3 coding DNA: TGCAGTGCTAGGCGCTCAGGATGGAACACTGAAGCTTTCTTT. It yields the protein CSARRSGWNTEAFF.

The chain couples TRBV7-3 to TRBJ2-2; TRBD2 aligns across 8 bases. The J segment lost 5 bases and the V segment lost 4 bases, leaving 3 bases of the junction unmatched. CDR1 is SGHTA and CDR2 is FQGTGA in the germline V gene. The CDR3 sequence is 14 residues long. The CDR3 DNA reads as TGTGCCAGCAGCTCCGGACTAGCTACCGGGGAGCTGTTTTTT. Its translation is CASSSGLATGELFF.

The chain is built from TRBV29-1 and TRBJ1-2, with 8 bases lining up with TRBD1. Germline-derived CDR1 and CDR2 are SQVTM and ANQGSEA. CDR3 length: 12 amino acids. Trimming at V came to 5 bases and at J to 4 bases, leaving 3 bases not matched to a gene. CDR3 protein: CSVIGQGYGYTF. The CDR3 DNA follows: TGCAGCGTTATCGGACAGGGCTATGGCTACACCTTC.

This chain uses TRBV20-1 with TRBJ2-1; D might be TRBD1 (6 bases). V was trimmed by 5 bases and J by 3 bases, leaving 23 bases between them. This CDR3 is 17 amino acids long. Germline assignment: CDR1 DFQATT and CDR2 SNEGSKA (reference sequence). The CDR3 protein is CSARTRRAQGFYNEQFF. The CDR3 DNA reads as TGCAGTGCTCGGACCCGACGGGCCCAGGGGTTCTACAATGAGCAGTTCTTC.

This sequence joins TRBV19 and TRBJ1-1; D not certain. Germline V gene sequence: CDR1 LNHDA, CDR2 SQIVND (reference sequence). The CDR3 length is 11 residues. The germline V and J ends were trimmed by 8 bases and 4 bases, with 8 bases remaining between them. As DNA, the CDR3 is TGTGCCAGTGCAGAGCGCACTGAAGCTTTCTTT. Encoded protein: CASAERTEAFF.

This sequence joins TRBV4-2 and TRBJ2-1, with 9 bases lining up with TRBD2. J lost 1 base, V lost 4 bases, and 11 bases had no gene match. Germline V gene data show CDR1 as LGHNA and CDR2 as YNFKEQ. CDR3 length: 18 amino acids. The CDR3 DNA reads TGTGCCAGCAGCCCGAGGATATCTAGCGGGACGTCCTACAATGAGCAGTTCTTC. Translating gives CASSPRISSGTSYNEQFF.

The CDR3 here is CSARVPGPPEAFF. CDR3 bases: TGCAGTGCTAGAGTCCCTGGACCCCCTGAAGCTTTCTTT. This rearrangement joins TRBV20-1 to TRBJ1-1, with D unresolved. The CDR3 sequence is 13 residues long. The germline V and J ends were trimmed by 1 base and 6 bases, with 12 bases remaining between them. Germline values: CDR1 DFQATT, CDR2 SNEGSKA (reference sequence).

The CDR3: CASSKEMDNSPLHF. Written as DNA, the CDR3 is TGTGCCAGCAGTAAGGAGATGGATAATTCACCCCTCCACTTT. The chain uses TRBV18 and TRBJ1-6; D ambiguous. The CDR3 covers 14 residues. CDR1 and CDR2 (germline): KGHSH, LQKENI. Trimming stripped 8 bases from V and 5 bases from J, with 13 bases between.

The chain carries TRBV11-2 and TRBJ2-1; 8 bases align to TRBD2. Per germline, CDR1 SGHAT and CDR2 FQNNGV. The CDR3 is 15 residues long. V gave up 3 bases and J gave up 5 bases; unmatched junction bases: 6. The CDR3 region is CASSLPGTRNNEQFF. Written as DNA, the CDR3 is TGTGCCAGCAGCTTGCCCGGGACTAGGAACAATGAGCAGTTCTTC.

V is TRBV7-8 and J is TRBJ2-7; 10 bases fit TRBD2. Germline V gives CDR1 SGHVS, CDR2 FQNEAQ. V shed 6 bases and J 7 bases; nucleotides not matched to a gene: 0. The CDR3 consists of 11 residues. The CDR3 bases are TGTGCCAGCAGGACTAGCGGGGAGCAGTACTTC. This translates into CASRTSGEQYF.

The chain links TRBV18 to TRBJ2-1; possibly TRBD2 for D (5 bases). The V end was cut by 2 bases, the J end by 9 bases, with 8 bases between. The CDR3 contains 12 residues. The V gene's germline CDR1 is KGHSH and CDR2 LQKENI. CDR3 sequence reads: CASSPGRFEQFF. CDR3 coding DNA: TGTGCCAGCTCACCAGGGAGATTTGAGCAGTTCTTC.

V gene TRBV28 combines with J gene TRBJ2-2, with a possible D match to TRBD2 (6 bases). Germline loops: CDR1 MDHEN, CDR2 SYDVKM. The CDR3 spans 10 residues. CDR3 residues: CVGEAGELFF. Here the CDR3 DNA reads TGTGTTGGGGAGGCCGGGGAGCTGTTTTTT.

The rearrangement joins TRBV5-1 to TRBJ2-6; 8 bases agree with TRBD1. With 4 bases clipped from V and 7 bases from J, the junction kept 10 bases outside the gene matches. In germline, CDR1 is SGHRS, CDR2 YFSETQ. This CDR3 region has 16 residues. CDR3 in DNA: TGCGCCAGCAGCACAGGACAGGGTATCGAAGCCAACGTCCTGACTTTC. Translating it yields CASSTGQGIEANVLTF.

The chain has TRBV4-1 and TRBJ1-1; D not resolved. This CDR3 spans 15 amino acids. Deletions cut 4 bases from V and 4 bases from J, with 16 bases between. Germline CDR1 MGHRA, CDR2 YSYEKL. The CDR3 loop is CASSLSSVLSTEAFF. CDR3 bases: TGCGCCAGCAGCCTGTCTAGTGTTTTGAGCACTGAAGCTTTCTTT.

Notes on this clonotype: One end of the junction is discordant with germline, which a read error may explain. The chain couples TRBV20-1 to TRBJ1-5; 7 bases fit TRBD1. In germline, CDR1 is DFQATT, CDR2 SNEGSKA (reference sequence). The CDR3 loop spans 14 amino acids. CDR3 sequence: CSASTGAGNHPQHF. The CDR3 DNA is TGCAGTGCTAGCACAGGGGCGGGCAATCACCCCCAGCATTTT.

CDR3 bases: TGTGCCAGCAGCCCCCGAGGAGACAACATTCAGTACTTC. It codes for CASSPRGDNIQYF. This sequence joins TRBV13 and TRBJ2-4; D gene ambiguous. This CDR3 is built from 13 residues. Germline CDR1 and CDR2: PRHDT and FYEKMQ (reference sequence). V gave up 5 bases and J gave up 7 bases, with 12 bases separating them.

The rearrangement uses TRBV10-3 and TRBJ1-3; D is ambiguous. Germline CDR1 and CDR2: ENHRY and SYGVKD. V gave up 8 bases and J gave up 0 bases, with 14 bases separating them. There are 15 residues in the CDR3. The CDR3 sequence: CAILAVHGSGNTIYF. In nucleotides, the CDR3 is TGTGCCATCCTGGCAGTACACGGCTCTGGAAACACCATATATTTT.